The clone carrying this T cell receptor beta chain came up once. Ages ranged from about 18 to 100 years, with residence in 24 US areas. Recovered status in Cohort 3 required two negative PCRs, clearance, or symptom resolution. The sample comes from a study of blood T cell repertoires in COVID-19. CDR1 is SEHNR, CDR2 FQNEAQ, per germline (reference sequence). The CDR3 spans 15 residues. The V end was cut by 5 bases, the J end by 3 bases, with 15 bases between. Generated by immunoSEQ multiplex PCR, the TCRdb table keeps only in-frame clones and is missing some. The table records roughly 160,000 clones, around 80% of them present only once.

The specimen sequenced was PBMCs or T cells enriched from blood (not recorded which). The origin of this receptor is a man in his fifties or sixties who had recovered from COVID-19. The chain combines TRBV7-9 with TRBJ2-3; D perhaps matches TRBD2 (5 bases). The CDR3 coding sequence is TGTGCCAGCAGCCCCGCGGGTGTAGCGACAGATACGCAGTATTTT. Encoded protein: CASSPAGVATDTQYF. The full variable domain, its missing parts supplied by reference TRBV7-9 and TRBJ2-3, is DTGVSQNPRHKITKRGQNVTFRCDPISEHNRLYWYRQTLGQGPEFLTYFQNEAQLEKSRLLSDRFSAERPKGSFSTLEIQRTEQGDSAMYLCASSPAGVATDTQYFGPGTRLTVL.